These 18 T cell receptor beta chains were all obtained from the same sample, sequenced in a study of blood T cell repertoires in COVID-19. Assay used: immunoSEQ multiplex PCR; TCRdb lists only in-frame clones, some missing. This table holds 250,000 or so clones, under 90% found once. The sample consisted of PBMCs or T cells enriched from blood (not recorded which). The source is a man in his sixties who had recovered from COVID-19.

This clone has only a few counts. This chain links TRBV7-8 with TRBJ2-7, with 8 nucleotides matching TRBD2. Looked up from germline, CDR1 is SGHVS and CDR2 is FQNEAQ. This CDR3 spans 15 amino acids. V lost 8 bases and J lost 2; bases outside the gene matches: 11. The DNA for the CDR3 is TGTGCCAGCTCCCCGCGGGGGGAACTAACCTACGAGCAGTACTTC. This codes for CASSPRGELTYEQYF.

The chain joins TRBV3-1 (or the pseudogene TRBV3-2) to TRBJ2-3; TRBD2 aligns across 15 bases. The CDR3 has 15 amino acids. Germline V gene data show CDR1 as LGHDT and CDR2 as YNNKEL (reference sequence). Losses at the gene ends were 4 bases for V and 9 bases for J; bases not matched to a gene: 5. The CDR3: CASSPGTSGGRTQYF. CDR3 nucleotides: TGTGCCAGCAGCCCCGGGACTAGCGGGGGGCGGACGCAGTATTTT.

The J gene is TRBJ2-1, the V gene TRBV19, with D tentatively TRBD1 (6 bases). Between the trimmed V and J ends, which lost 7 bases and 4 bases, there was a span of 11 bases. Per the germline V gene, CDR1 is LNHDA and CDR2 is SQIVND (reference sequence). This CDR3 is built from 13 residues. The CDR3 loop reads CASTGQKYNEQFF. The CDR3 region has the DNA TGTGCCAGTACCGGACAGAAGTACAATGAGCAGTTCTTC.

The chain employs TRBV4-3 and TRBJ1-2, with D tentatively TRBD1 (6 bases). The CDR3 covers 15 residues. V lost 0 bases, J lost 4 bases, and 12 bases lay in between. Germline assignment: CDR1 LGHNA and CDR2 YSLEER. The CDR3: CASSQDYGQLYGYTF. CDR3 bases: TGCGCCAGCAGCCAAGATTATGGACAGCTCTATGGCTACACCTTC.

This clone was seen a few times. Written as DNA, the CDR3 is TGTGCCAGCAGCCGACGACTGAACGAGCAGTTCTTC. Translating gives CASSRRLNEQFF. V and J are TRBV12-3 or TRBV12-4 and TRBJ2-1; D is uncertain. The germline V and J ends were trimmed by 6 bases and 10 bases, with 13 bases remaining between them. This CDR3 has 12 amino acids.

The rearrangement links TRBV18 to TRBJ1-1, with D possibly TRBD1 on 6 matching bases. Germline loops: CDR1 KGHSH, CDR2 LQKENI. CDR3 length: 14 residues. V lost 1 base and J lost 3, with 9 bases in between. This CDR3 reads CASSPQGGDTEAFF. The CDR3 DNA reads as TGTGCCAGCTCACCACAGGGGGGGGACACTGAAGCTTTCTTT.

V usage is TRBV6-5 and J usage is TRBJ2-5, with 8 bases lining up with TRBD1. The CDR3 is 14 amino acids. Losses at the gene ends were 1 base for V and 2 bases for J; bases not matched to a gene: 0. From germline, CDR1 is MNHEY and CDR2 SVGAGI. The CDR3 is CASSYWDRQETQYF. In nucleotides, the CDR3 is TGTGCCAGCAGTTACTGGGACAGGCAAGAGACCCAGTACTTC.

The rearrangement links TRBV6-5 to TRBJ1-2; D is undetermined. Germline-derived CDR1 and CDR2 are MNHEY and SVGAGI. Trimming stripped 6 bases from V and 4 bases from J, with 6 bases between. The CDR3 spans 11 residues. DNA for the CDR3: TGTGCCAGCAGAAACAGCTATGGCTACACCTTC. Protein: CASRNSYGYTF.

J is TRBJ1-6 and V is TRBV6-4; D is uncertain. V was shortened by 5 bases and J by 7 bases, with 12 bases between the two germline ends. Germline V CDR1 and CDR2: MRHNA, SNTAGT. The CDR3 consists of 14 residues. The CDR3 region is CASSSVIWNSPLHF. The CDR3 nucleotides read TGTGCCAGCAGTTCGGTGATTTGGAATTCACCCCTCCACTTT.

CDR3 region: CASSTRVQETQYF. As DNA, the CDR3 is TGTGCCAGCAGCACCAGGGTCCAAGAGACCCAGTACTTC. This chain uses TRBV11-2 with TRBJ2-5; D possibly corresponds to TRBD1 (5 bases). Germline-derived CDR1 and CDR2 are SGHAT and FQNNGV. Trimming stripped 5 bases from V and 1 base from J, with 8 bases between. This CDR3 is 13 amino acids long. The variable domain in full, with the rest retrieved from reference TRBV11-2 and TRBJ2-5, is EAGVAQSPRYKIIEKRQSVAFWCNPISGHATLYWYQQILGQGPKLLIQFQNNGVVDDSQLPKDRFSAERLKGVDSTLKIQPAKLEDSAVYLCASSTRVQETQYFGPGTRLLVL.

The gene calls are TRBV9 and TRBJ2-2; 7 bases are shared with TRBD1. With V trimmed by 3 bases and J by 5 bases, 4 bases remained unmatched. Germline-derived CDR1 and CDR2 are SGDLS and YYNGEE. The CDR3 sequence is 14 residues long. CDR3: CASSAGQRTGELFF. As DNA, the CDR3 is TGTGCCAGCAGCGCGGGACAGAGGACCGGGGAGCTGTTTTTT.

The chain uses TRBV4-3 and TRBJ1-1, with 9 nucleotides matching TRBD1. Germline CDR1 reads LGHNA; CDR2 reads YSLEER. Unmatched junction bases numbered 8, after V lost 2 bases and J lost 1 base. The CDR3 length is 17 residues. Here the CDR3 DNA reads TGCGCCAGCAGCCAATTTTCGACAGGGGGAAGGAACACTGAAGCTTTCTTT. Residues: CASSQFSTGGRNTEAFF.

The CDR3 nucleotides read TGTGCCAGCAGCCGGGGGACAGGCCCTTATGAAGCTTTCTTT. Translation gives CASSRGTGPYEAFF. This chain joins TRBV4-2 and TRBJ1-1; 8 positions agree with TRBD1. The CDR3 length is 14 residues. Losses at the gene ends were 4 bases for V and 7 bases for J; bases not matched to a gene: 8. Germline loops: CDR1 LGHNA, CDR2 YNFKEQ.

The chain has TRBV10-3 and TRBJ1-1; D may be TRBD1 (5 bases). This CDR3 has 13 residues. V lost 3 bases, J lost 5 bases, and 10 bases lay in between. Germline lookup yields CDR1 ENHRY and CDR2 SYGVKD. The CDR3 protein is CAISDRQGTEAFF. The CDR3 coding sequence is TGTGCCATCAGTGATAGGCAGGGAACTGAAGCTTTCTTT.

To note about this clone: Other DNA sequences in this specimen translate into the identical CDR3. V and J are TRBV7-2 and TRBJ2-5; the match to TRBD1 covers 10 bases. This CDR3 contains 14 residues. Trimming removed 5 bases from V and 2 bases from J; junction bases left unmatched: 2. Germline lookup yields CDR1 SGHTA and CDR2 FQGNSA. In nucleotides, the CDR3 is TGTGCCAGCAGCCTGGACAGGGGGCAAGAGACCCAGTACTTC. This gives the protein CASSLDRGQETQYF.

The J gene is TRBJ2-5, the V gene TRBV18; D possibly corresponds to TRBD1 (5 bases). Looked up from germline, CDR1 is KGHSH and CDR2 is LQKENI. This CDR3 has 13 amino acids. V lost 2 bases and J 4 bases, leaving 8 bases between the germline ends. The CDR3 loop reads CASSPTGRETQYF. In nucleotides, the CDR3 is TGTGCCAGCTCACCAACAGGACGAGAGACCCAGTACTTC.

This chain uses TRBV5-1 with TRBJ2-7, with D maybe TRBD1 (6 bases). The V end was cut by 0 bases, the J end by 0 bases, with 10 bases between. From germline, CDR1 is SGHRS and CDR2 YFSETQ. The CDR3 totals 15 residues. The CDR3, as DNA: TGCGCCAGCAGCTTGGAATGGGACACCTCCTACGAGCAGTACTTC. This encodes CASSLEWDTSYEQYF.

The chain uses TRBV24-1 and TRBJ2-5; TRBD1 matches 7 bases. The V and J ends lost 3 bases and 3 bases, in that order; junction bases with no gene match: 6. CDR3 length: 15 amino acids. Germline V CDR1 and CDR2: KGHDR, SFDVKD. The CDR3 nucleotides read TGTGCCACCAGTGATCCCGGGACAGCCAAAGAGACCCAGTACTTC. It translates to CATSDPGTAKETQYF.